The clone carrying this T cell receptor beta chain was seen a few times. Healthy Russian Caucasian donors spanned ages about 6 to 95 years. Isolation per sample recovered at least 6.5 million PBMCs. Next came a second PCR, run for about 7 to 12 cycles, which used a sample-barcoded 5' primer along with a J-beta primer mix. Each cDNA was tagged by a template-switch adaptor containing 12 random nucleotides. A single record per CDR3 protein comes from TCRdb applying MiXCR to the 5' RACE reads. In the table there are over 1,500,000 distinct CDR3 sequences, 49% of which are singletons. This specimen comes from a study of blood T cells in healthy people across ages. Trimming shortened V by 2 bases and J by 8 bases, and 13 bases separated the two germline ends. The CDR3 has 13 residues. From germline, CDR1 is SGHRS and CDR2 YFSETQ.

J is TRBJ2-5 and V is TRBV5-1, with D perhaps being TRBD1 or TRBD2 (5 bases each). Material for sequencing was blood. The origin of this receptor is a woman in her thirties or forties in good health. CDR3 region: CASSFTGPETQYF. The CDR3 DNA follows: TGCGCCAGCAGCTTTACGGGGCCGGAAACCCAGTACTTC.